The 12 T cell receptor beta chains below come from one sample, sequenced in a study of blood T cell repertoires in COVID-19. Measured with immunoSEQ multiplex PCR; TCRdb has only the in-frame clones, and not every one. The table records some 210,000 clones, around 83% of them present only once. The sequencing input was peripheral blood. These receptors were collected from a man over 45 with active or convalescent COVID-19.

This chain uses TRBV30 with TRBJ2-5, with D possibly being TRBD2 (6 bases). Germline V gives CDR1 GTSNPN, CDR2 SVGIG (reference sequence). This CDR3 spans 14 amino acids. Trimming pared 5 bases from V and 3 bases from J, leaving 16 bases between. The CDR3 DNA reads as TGTGCCTGGGGACGACTAGGTCAAAAAGAGACCCAGTACTTC. Its translation: CAWGRLGQKETQYF.

In its sample, this clone was seen a few times. The chain joins TRBV19 to TRBJ2-7; TRBD2 might be the D (7 bases). V lost 6 bases and J 4 bases, leaving 13 bases between the germline ends. The CDR3 sequence is 13 residues long. CDR1 is LNHDA, CDR2 SQIVND, per germline (reference sequence). CDR3 coding DNA: TGTGCCAGTAGCCGAGGGGGGGGATACGAGCAGTACTTC. This translates into CASSRGGGYEQYF.

This sequence joins TRBV2 and TRBJ1-2; tentatively, D is TRBD1 (5 bases). The V gene's germline CDR1 is SNHLY and CDR2 FYNNEI. There are 16 residues in the CDR3. V lost 2 bases to trimming and J lost 2 bases, with 15 bases between them. CDR3 in amino acids: CASSESAVQGNYGYTF. As DNA, the CDR3 is TGTGCCAGCAGTGAATCCGCGGTTCAGGGCAACTATGGCTACACCTTC.

The chain has TRBV6-5 and TRBJ2-7; a weak D match, TRBD1 (6 bases). V gave up 7 bases and J gave up 1 base, with 8 bases separating them. This CDR3 contains 12 residues. CDR1 and CDR2 from the germline V gene are MNHEY and SVGAGI. The CDR3 DNA reads TGTGCCAGCAACAGGGTGTCCTACGAGCAGTACTTC. Translating gives CASNRVSYEQYF.

CDR3 sequence (DNA): TGTGCCAGCAGCCTCCGGGACTCCAATGAGCAGTTCTTC. It specifies CASSLRDSNEQFF. This chain joins TRBV28 and TRBJ2-1, with a tentative D call TRBD2 (6 bases). The CDR3 has 13 residues. Per germline, CDR1 MDHEN and CDR2 SYDVKM. Between the trimmed V and J ends, which lost 6 bases and 6 bases, there was a span of 12 bases.

The chain recombines TRBV27 with TRBJ2-4; 7 bases fit TRBD2. Trimming removed 4 bases from V and 5 bases from J; junction bases left unmatched: 5. The CDR3 is 14 residues long. Germline V lookup: CDR1 MNHEY, CDR2 SMNVEV (reference sequence). For the CDR3, the DNA is TGTGCCAGCAGTTCCTGGGGGAGGGAAAACATTCAGTACTTC. Amino acids: CASSSWGRENIQYF.

The V gene is TRBV11-3, the J gene TRBJ2-2, with D possibly TRBD1 on 5 matching bases. From germline, CDR1 is SGHNT and CDR2 YENEEA. Between the trimmed V and J ends, which lost 5 bases and 6 bases, there was a span of 10 bases. CDR3 length: 13 amino acids. CDR3 DNA: TGTGCCAGCAGCCCTTGGGGCGCCGGGGAGCTGTTTTTT. Translating it yields CASSPWGAGELFF. Full variable domain (remainder filled in from reference TRBV11-3 and TRBJ2-2): EAGVVQSPRYKIIEKKQPVAFWCNPISGHNTLYWYLQNLGQGPELLIRYENEEAVDDSQLPKDRFSAERLKGVDSTLKIQPAELGDSAVYLCASSPWGAGELFFGEGSRLTVL.

The chain links TRBV6-5 to TRBJ1-1; D remains unclear. Trimming removed 4 bases at V and 1 base at J, with 7 bases between. This CDR3 is 13 amino acids long. The V gene's germline CDR1 is MNHEY and CDR2 SVGAGI. CDR3 protein: CASSFSSNTEAFF. CDR3 coding DNA: TGTGCCAGCAGTTTCAGTTCGAACACTGAAGCTTTCTTT.

The chain couples TRBV7-2 to TRBJ2-3; D might be TRBD2 (7 bases). The V gene's germline CDR1 is SGHTA and CDR2 FQGNSA. The CDR3 covers 16 residues. The V end was cut by 1 base, the J end by 2 bases, with 13 bases between. In DNA, the CDR3 is TGTGCCAGCAGCTTAGGGGCGGGGGCAATCACAGATACGCAGTATTTT. It yields the protein CASSLGAGAITDTQYF.

This chain joins TRBV29-1 and TRBJ1-1, with 7 bases aligning to TRBD1. The CDR3 is 14 residues long. CDR1 and CDR2 from the germline V gene are SQVTM and ANQGSEA. J lost 3 bases, V lost 1 base, and 5 bases had no gene match. The CDR3 nucleotides are TGCAGCGTTGAAGGAGACAGGGATCACACTGAAGCTTTCTTT. Its protein product is CSVEGDRDHTEAFF. Variable domain in full (rest from reference TRBV29-1 and TRBJ1-1): SAVISQKPSRDICQRGTSLTIQCQVDSQVTMMFWYRQQPGQSLTLIATANQGSEATYESGFVIDKFPISRPNLTFSTLTVSNMSPEDSSIYLCSVEGDRDHTEAFFGQGTRLTVV.

Comment on this clone: The sample carries other DNA sequences with the same CDR3. This chain connects TRBV19 to TRBJ1-3, with D hard to call. Germline-derived CDR1 and CDR2 are LNHDA and SQIVND (reference sequence). Trimming removed 4 bases from V and 0 bases from J, with 10 bases in between. The CDR3 contains 15 residues. The CDR3 sequence is CASSRGPSSGNTIYF. The CDR3 region has the DNA TGTGCCAGTAGTAGAGGGCCCAGCTCTGGAAACACCATATATTTT.

This sequence joins TRBV25-1 and TRBJ1-6; possibly TRBD1 for D (5 bases). CDR1 and CDR2 (germline): MGHDK, SYGVNS. This CDR3 spans 16 amino acids. V shed 1 base and J shed 9 bases, with 16 bases lying between them. CDR3 nucleotides: TGTGCCAGCAGTGAATTCGGTGGAGGGGTTGGTTCACCCCTCCACTTT. Protein: CASSEFGGGVGSPLHF.